The 17 T cell receptor beta chains below come from one sample, sequenced in a study of CD8 T cells in Susac syndrome. Reverse transcription of roughly 0.5 to 1 ug RNA was performed with random hexamers. MiXCR was run by TCRdb on the immunoSEQ multiplex PCR reads, yielding one entry per CDR3 protein. Seen here are fewer than 80,000 distinct CDR3 sequences, 85% to 95% observed once, and the top ten hold about 0.25%. Sequencing used CD8+ T cells from PBMCs. Receptor source: a human donor in good health.

The V call is TRBV29-1, the J call TRBJ2-7; TRBD1 might be the D (6 bases). This CDR3 has 15 residues. Per germline, CDR1 SQVTM and CDR2 ANQGSEA. Trimming cost V 4 bases and J 0 bases, with 16 bases left between them. The CDR3 region is CSVVRQETSSYEQYF. The CDR3 DNA is TGCAGCGTTGTCAGACAGGAAACCAGCTCCTACGAGCAGTACTTC.

The chain carries TRBV20-1 and TRBJ1-3; D unclear. Deletions cut 6 bases from V and 0 bases from J, with 9 bases between. The germline V gene encodes CDR1 DFQATT and CDR2 SNEGSKA (reference sequence). This CDR3 is built from 13 residues. In nucleotides, the CDR3 is TGCAGTGCGAGGCAGAGCTCTGGAAACACCATATATTTT. It encodes CSARQSSGNTIYF.

V and J are TRBV29-1 and TRBJ2-1; TRBD1 matches 7 bases. In germline, CDR1 is SQVTM, CDR2 ANQGSEA. V was pared by 6 bases and J by 4 bases, with 9 bases of the junction left unmatched. The CDR3 contains 14 residues. This chain's CDR3 is CSVLGTETYNEQFF. The CDR3 region has the DNA TGCAGCGTGCTCGGGACAGAGACATACAATGAGCAGTTCTTC.

The chain links TRBV29-1 to TRBJ2-2; 10 bases map to TRBD1. Trimming at V came to 3 bases and at J to 3 bases, leaving 1 base not matched to a gene. This CDR3 has 14 residues. CDR1 and CDR2 (germline): SQVTM, ANQGSEA. The CDR3 coding sequence is TGCAGCGTTGAGGGACAGGGGTACACCGGGGAGCTGTTTTTT. It is translated as CSVEGQGYTGELFF.

The J gene is TRBJ1-5, the V gene TRBV6-5; tentatively, D is TRBD1 (6 bases). The V end lost 2 bases, the J end lost 4 bases, and 18 bases lay between the germline ends. The CDR3 is 17 amino acids. The germline V gene encodes CDR1 MNHEY and CDR2 SVGAGI. The CDR3 spells CASSYGGPQGPNQPQHF. DNA for the CDR3: TGTGCCAGCAGTTACGGGGGGCCTCAGGGGCCAAATCAGCCCCAGCATTTT.

The chain combines TRBV3-1 with TRBJ2-1, with TRBD2 identical over 10 bases. After removal of 0 bases from V and 4 bases from J, the junction contained 9 bases not matched to a gene. This CDR3 comprises 18 residues. CDR1 and CDR2 from the germline V gene are LGHDT and YNNKEL (reference sequence). CDR3 protein: CASSQDLERGGTYNEQFF. CDR3 in DNA: TGTGCCAGCAGCCAAGATCTTGAGCGGGGGGGCACTTACAATGAGCAGTTCTTC.

This clonotype came up once. V usage is TRBV6-2 or TRBV6-3 and J usage is TRBJ1-1, with 9 bases that match TRBD1. The CDR3 extends over 14 amino acids. V trimming: 2 bases; J trimming: 5 bases; junction bases outside the gene matches: 3. Germline-derived CDR1 and CDR2 are MNHEY and SVGEGT. The CDR3 protein is CASSYTDRGTEAFF. The CDR3 DNA reads as TGTGCCAGCAGTTACACGGACAGGGGAACTGAAGCTTTCTTT.

The chain couples TRBV7-2 to TRBJ1-1; no clear D gene. Germline CDR1 SGHTA, CDR2 FQGNSA. This CDR3 is 14 amino acids long. V was pared by 0 bases and J by 4 bases, with 9 bases between. CDR3 nucleotides: TGTGCCAGCAGCTTAGCCACCTTCCGCACTGAAGCTTTCTTT. Its protein is CASSLATFRTEAFF. The whole variable domain, filled in from reference TRBV7-2 and TRBJ1-1, reads GAGVSQSPSNKVTEKGKDVELRCDPISGHTALYWYRQSLGQGLEFLIYFQGNSAPDKSGLPSDRFSAERTGGSVSTLTIQRTQQEDSAVYLCASSLATFRTEAFFGQGTRLTVV.

DNA of the CDR3: TGTGCCAGTAGGCCCCTGCGGGAATCCTACAATGAGCAGTTCTTC. Amino acid sequence: CASRPLRESYNEQFF. This chain connects TRBV19 to TRBJ2-1, with D perhaps TRBD2 (6 bases). Germline V gives CDR1 LNHDA, CDR2 SQIVND (reference sequence). There are 15 residues in the CDR3. V was shortened by 6 bases and J by 1 base, with 13 bases between the two germline ends.

The chain recombines TRBV5-1 with TRBJ2-1; tentative D call: TRBD1 (6 bases). The V gene's germline CDR1 is SGHRS and CDR2 YFSETQ. With 4 bases removed from V and 6 bases from J, the gap between germline ends came to 14 bases. This CDR3 contains 14 residues. This CDR3 is CASSPQRGFNEQFF. The DNA of the CDR3 is TGCGCCAGCAGCCCGCAGAGGGGGTTCAATGAGCAGTTCTTC.

The chain recombines TRBV4-1 with TRBJ1-5, with a tentative D call TRBD1 (5 bases). V was pared by 1 base and J by 3 bases, with 10 bases between. The CDR3 has 15 amino acids. The germline gives CDR1 MGHRA, CDR2 YSYEKL. In DNA form, the CDR3 reads TGCGCCAGCAGCCAAGTTCCCGGGGCCAATCAGCCCCAGCATTTT. Its translation is CASSQVPGANQPQHF.

The rearrangement links TRBV29-1 to TRBJ2-7; 7 positions match TRBD1. With V trimmed by 5 bases and J by 2 bases, 3 bases remained unmatched. Germline assignment: CDR1 SQVTM and CDR2 ANQGSEA. CDR3 length: 12 amino acids. DNA of the CDR3: TGCAGCGTTTCGGGGACAGCCTACGAGCAGTACTTC. This gives the protein CSVSGTAYEQYF.

Comment on this clonotype: A read error may produce the germline difference seen at one junction end. The gene calls are TRBV11-1 and TRBJ1-1; D is undetermined. The length of the CDR3 is 13 residues. Germline CDR1 is SGHAT and CDR2 is FQDESV (reference sequence). In nucleotides, the CDR3 is TGTGCCAGCAGCTTTTCCGGGAACCCTGAAGCTTTCTTT. Its protein product is CASSFSGNPEAFF.

This clonotype has just a few counts. The V gene is TRBV6-2 or TRBV6-3, the J gene TRBJ2-2, with 11 bases identical to TRBD1. Germline trimming cut 2 bases from V and 5 bases from J; bases unmatched to any gene: 10. The germline gives CDR1 MNHEY, CDR2 SVGEGT. The CDR3 length is 18 residues. CDR3 DNA: TGTGCCAGCAGTTACGGCCCCGGACAGGGGGCGCCGACCGGGGAGCTGTTTTTT. Translating gives CASSYGPGQGAPTGELFF.

This chain links TRBV20-1 with TRBJ2-5; a possible D gene is TRBD1 (5 bases). V lost 0 bases, J lost 5 bases, and 16 bases lay in between. Looked up from germline, CDR1 is DFQATT and CDR2 is SNEGSKA (reference sequence). The CDR3 runs 15 residues. This chain's CDR3 is CSARDRGGAGETQYF. DNA of the CDR3: TGCAGTGCTAGAGATAGGGGCGGCGCAGGGGAGACCCAGTACTTC.

The rearrangement joins TRBV13 to TRBJ2-7; a weak D match, TRBD1 (7 bases). From germline, CDR1 is PRHDT and CDR2 FYEKMQ (reference sequence). The CDR3 covers 12 residues. V was trimmed by 8 bases and J by 7 bases, leaving 15 bases between them. This CDR3 is CASQGGLGEQYV. In nucleotides, the CDR3 is TGTGCCAGCCAGGGGGGATTGGGTGAGCAGTACGTC.

This rearrangement joins TRBV19 to TRBJ2-7, with D possibly called TRBD1 or TRBD2 (5 bases each). V shed 6 bases and J shed 7 bases, with 16 bases lying between them. Germline V gives CDR1 LNHDA, CDR2 SQIVND (reference sequence). The CDR3 covers 13 residues. CDR3 nucleotides: TGTGCCAGTAGCCCCGGATCAGGGAGTGAGCAGTACTTC. As protein: CASSPGSGSEQYF.